The 7 T cell receptor beta chains below were found in one sample sequenced in a study of cytomegalovirus exposure and HLA in healthy donors. Generated by immunoSEQ multiplex PCR, the TCRdb table keeps only in-frame clones and is missing some. The data show about 76,000 clones, roughly 94% seen once. The sample consisted of PBMCs. All receptors derive from a woman aged 18-29 years in good health and CMV-seropositive.

V usage is TRBV19 and J usage is TRBJ1-5, with a tentative D call TRBD1 (6 bases). The CDR3 sequence is 17 residues long. Trimming took 5 bases from V and 6 from J, leaving 23 bases between them. The germline V gene has CDR1 LNHDA and CDR2 SQIVND (reference sequence). The CDR3 DNA sequence: TGTGCCAGTAGTTCATACGGCAGGGGAGCTGATCGTCAGCCCCAGCATTTT. As protein: CASSSYGRGADRQPQHF.

This clone appeared a single time. J is TRBJ2-1 and V is TRBV4-1, with 11 bases aligning to TRBD1. After removal of 3 bases from V and 6 bases from J, the junction contained 1 base not matched to a gene. This CDR3 spans 14 amino acids. CDR1 and CDR2 (germline): MGHRA, YSYEKL. The chain's CDR3 is CASSHGTGGNEQFF. In DNA form, the CDR3 reads TGCGCCAGCAGCCACGGGACAGGGGGCAATGAGCAGTTCTTC.

This rearrangement joins TRBV14 to TRBJ1-1, with 7 bases aligning to TRBD1. CDR1 is SGHDN and CDR2 is FVKESK in the germline V gene. CDR3 length: 15 amino acids. J lost 3 bases, V lost 2 bases, and 6 bases had no gene match. The CDR3 DNA follows: TGTGCCAGCAGCCAATGGACAGGAATGGACACTGAAGCTTTCTTT. Encoded protein: CASSQWTGMDTEAFF.

The chain combines TRBV5-4 with TRBJ2-7; possible D gene TRBD1, 6 bases. Germline lookup yields CDR1 SGHNT and CDR2 YYREEE (reference sequence). The CDR3 sequence is 13 residues long. With 2 bases removed from V and 1 base from J, the gap between germline ends came to 7 bases. The CDR3 region is CASSFDRSYEQYF. CDR3 nucleotide sequence: TGTGCCAGCAGCTTTGACAGGTCCTACGAGCAGTACTTC.

This sequence joins TRBV11-3 and TRBJ2-3; D is unresolved. CDR1 is SGHNT, CDR2 YENEEA, per germline. The CDR3 sequence is 14 residues long. V gave up 5 bases and J gave up 1 base, with 10 bases separating them. CDR3 region: CASSPRLGTDTQYF. In nucleotides, the CDR3 is TGTGCCAGCAGCCCCCGACTTGGCACAGATACGCAGTATTTT.

The count of this clone is one. The V call is TRBV7-9, the J call TRBJ1-4; no clear D gene. The length of the CDR3 is 14 residues. Germline lookup yields CDR1 SEHNR and CDR2 FQNEAQ (reference sequence). V was trimmed by 3 bases and J by 7 bases, leaving 12 bases between them. The CDR3 DNA reads TGTGCCAGCAGCTTCCGCCCGGGGAGTGAAAAACTGTTTTTT. The encoded protein is CASSFRPGSEKLFF.

This CDR3 reads CASSYETSGFTGELFF. The CDR3 coding sequence is TGTGCCAGCAGTTACGAGACTAGCGGCTTTACCGGGGAGCTGTTTTTT. The chain is built from TRBV6-6 and TRBJ2-2, with TRBD2 matching 9 bases. Germline values: CDR1 MNHNY, CDR2 SVGAGI (reference sequence). V lost 2 bases and J lost 5; bases outside the gene matches: 6. This CDR3 has 16 residues.